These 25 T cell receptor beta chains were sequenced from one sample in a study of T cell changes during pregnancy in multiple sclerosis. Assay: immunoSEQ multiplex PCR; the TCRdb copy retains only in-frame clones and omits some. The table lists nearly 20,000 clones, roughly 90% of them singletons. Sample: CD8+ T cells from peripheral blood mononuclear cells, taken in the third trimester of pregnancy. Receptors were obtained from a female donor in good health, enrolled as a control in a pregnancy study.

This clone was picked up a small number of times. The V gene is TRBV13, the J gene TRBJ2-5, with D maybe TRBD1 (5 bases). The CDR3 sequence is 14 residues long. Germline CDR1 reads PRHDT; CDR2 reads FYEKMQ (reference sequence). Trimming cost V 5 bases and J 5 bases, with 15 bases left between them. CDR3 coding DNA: TGTGCCAGCAGCCTCAGGGCCCTGGGGGAGACCCAGTACTTC. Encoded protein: CASSLRALGETQYF.

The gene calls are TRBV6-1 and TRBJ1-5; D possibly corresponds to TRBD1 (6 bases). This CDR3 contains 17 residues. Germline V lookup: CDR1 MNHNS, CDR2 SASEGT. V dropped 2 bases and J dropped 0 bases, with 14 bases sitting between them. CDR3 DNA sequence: TGTGCCAGCAGTGAAAATGGGGACACTTATAGCAATCAGCCCCAGCATTTT. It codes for CASSENGDTYSNQPQHF.

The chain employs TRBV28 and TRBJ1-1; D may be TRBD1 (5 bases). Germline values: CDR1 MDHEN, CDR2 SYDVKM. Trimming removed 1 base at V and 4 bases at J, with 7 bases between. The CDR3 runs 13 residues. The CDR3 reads CASSLSGVTEAFF. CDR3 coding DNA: TGTGCCAGCAGTTTATCGGGGGTCACTGAAGCTTTCTTT.

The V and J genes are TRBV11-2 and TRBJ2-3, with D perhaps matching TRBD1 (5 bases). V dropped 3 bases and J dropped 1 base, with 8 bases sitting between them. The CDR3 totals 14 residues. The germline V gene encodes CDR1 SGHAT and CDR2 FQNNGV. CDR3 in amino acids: CASSFDRRTDTQYF. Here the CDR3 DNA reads TGTGCCAGCAGCTTCGACAGACGCACAGATACGCAGTATTTT.

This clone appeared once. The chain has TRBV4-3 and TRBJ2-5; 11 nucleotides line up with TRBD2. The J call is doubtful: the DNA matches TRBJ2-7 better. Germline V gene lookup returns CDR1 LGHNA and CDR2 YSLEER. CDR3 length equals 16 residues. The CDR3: CASSQDAASGGYEQYF. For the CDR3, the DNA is TGCGCCAGCAGCCAAGACGCGGCTAGCGGGGGGTACGAGCAGTACTTC.

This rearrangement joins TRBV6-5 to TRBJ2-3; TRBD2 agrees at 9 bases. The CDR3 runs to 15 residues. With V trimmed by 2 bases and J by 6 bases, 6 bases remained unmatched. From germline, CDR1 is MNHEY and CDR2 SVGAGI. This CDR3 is CASSYGGGASDTQYF. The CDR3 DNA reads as TGTGCCAGCAGTTACGGCGGGGGGGCATCGGATACGCAGTATTTT.

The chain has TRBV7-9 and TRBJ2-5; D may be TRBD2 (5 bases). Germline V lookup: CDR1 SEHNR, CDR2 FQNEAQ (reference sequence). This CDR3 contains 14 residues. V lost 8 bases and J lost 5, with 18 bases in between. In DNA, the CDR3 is TGTGCCAGCTCGCCACGGGGTGGTGCCGAGACCCAGTACTTC. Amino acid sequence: CASSPRGGAETQYF. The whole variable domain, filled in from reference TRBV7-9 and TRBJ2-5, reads DTGVSQNPRHKITKRGQNVTFRCDPISEHNRLYWYRQTLGQGPEFLTYFQNEAQLEKSRLLSDRFSAERPKGSFSTLEIQRTEQGDSAMYLCASSPRGGAETQYFGPGTRLLVL.

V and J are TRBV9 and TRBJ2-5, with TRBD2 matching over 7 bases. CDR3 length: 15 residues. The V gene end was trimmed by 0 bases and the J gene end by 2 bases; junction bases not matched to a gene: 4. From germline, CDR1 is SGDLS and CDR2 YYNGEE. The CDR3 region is CASSVGGGEQETQYF. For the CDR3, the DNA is TGTGCCAGCAGCGTAGGTGGGGGGGAACAAGAGACCCAGTACTTC.

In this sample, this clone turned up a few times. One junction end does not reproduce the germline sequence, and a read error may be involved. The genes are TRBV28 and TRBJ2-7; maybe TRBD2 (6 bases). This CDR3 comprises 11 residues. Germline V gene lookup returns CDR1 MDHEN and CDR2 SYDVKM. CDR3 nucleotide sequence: TGTGCCAGCAGTTTCCCAGAGCGGGTCTCCTTC. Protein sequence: CASSFPERVSF.

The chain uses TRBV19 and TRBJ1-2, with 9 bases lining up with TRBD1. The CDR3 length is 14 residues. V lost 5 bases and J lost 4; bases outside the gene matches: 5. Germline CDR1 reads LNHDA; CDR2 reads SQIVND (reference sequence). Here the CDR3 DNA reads TGTGCCAGTAGTGCAGGACAGGGGCTCTATGGCTACACCTTC. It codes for CASSAGQGLYGYTF. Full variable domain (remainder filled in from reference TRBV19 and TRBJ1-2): DGGITQSPKYLFRKEGQNVTLSCEQNLNHDAMYWYRQDPGQGLRLIYYSQIVNDFQKGDIAEGYSVSREKKESFPLTVTSAQKNPTAFYLCASSAGQGLYGYTFGSGTRLTVV.

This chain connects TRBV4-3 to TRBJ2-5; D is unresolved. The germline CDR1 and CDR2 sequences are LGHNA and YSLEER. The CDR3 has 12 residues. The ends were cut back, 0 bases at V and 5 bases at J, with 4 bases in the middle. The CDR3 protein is CASSQDQETQYF. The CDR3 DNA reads TGCGCCAGCAGCCAAGATCAGGAGACCCAGTACTTC.

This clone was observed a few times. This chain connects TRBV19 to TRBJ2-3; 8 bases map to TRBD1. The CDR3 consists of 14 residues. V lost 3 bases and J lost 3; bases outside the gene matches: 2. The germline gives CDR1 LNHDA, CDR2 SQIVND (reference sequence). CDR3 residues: CASSMGQETDTQYF. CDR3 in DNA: TGTGCCAGTAGTATGGGACAGGAAACAGATACGCAGTATTTT.

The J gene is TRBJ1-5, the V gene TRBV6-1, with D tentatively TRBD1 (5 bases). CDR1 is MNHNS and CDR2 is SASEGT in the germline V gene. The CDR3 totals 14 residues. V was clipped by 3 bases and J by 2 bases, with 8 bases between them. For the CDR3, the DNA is TGTGCCAGCAGTGACAGGGCCGGCAATCAGCCCCAGCATTTT. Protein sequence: CASSDRAGNQPQHF.

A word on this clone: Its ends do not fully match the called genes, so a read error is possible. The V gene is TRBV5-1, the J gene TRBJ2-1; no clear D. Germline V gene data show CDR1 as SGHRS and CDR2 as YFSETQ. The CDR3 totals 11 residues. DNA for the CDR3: TGCGCCAGCAGCTCCAACAATGAGCAGTTCTTC. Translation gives CASSSNNEQFF.

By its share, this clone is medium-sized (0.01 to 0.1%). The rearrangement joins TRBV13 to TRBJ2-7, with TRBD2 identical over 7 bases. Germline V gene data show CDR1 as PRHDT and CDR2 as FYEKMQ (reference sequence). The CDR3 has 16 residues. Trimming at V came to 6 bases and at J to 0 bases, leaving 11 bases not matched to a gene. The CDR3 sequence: CASRHTSGTNSYEQYF. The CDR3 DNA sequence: TGTGCCAGCAGACACACTTCCGGGACTAACTCCTACGAGCAGTACTTC.

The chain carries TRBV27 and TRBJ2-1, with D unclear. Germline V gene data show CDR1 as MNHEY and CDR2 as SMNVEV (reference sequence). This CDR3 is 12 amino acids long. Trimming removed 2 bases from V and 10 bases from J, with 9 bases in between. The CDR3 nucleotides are TGTGCCAGCAGTTTACCCCACGGGGAGCAGTTCTTC. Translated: CASSLPHGEQFF.

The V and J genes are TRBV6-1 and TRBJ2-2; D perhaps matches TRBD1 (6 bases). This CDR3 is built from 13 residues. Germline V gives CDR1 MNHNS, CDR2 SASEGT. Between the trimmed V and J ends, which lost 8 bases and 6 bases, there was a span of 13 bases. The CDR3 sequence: CASEPRQAGELFF. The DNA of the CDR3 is TGTGCCAGCGAACCTCGACAGGCCGGGGAGCTGTTTTTT.

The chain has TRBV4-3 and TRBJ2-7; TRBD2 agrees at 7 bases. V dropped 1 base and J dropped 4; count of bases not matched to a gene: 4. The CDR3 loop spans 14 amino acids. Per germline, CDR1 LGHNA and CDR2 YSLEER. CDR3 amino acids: CASSQGPAGYEQYF. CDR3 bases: TGCGCCAGCAGCCAAGGGCCAGCGGGGTACGAGCAGTACTTC.

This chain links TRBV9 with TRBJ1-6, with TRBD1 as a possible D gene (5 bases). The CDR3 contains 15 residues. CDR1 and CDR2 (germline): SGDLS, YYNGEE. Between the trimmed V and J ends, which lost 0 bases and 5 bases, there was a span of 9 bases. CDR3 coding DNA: TGTGCCAGCAGCGTAGATCCAGGGAATAATTCACCCCTCCACTTT. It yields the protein CASSVDPGNNSPLHF.

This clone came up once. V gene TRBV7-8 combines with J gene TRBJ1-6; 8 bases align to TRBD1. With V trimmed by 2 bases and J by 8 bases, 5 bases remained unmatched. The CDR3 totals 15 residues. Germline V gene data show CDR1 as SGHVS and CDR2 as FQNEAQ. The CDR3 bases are TGTGCCAGCAGCTTACAGGGACAGGTCTATTCACCCCTCCACTTT. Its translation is CASSLQGQVYSPLHF.

This CDR3 is CASSQGLAVVGELFF. The CDR3 nucleotides read TGCGCCAGCAGCCAAGGCCTAGCCGTTGTCGGGGAGCTGTTTTTT. The V and J genes are TRBV4-3 and TRBJ2-2; D perhaps matches TRBD2 (5 bases). Deletions cut 1 base from V and 7 bases from J, with 13 bases between. The CDR3 runs to 15 residues. CDR1 and CDR2 (germline): LGHNA, YSLEER.

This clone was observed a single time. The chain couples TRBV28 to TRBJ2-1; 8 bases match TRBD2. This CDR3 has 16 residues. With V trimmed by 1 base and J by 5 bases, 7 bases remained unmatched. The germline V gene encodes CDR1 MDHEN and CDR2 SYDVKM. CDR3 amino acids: CASSLLEAGADNEQFF. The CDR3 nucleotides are TGTGCCAGCAGTTTATTGGAAGCGGGGGCCGACAATGAGCAGTTCTTC.

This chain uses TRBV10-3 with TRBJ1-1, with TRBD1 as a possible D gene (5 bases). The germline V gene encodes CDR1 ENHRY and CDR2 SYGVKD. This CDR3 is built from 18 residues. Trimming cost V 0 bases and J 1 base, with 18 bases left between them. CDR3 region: CAISESKGQPGTNTEAFF. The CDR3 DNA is TGTGCCATCAGTGAGTCGAAGGGGCAGCCTGGCACGAACACTGAAGCTTTCTTT.

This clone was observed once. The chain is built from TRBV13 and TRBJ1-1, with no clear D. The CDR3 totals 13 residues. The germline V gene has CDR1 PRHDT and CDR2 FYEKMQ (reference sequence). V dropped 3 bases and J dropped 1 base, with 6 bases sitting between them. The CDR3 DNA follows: TGTGCCAGCAGCTTCGGGTCGAACACTGAAGCTTTCTTT. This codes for CASSFGSNTEAFF.

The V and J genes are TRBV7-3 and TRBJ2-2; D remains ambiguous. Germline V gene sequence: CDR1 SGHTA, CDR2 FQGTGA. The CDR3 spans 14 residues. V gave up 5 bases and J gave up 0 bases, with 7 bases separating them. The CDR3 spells CASSANANTGELFF. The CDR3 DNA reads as TGTGCCAGCAGCGCTAACGCGAACACCGGGGAGCTGTTTTTT.